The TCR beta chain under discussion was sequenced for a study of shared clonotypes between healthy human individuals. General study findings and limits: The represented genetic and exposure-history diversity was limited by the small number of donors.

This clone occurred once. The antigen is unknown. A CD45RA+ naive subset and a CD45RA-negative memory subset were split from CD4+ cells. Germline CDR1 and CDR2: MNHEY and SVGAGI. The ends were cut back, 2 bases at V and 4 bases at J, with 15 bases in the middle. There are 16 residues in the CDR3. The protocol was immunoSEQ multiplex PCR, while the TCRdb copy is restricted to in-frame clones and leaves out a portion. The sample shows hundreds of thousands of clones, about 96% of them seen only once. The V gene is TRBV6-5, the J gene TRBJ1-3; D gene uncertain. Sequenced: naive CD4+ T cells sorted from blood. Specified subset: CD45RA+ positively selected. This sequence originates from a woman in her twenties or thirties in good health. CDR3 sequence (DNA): TGTGCCAGCAGTTACCCCCCGACATACCTCGGAAACACCATATATTTT. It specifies CASSYPPTYLGNTIYF.